The T cell receptor beta chain under discussion was sequenced for a study of T cells in tuberculosis. Sequencing was performed with immunoSEQ multiplex PCR; in TCRdb, only in-frame clones are kept and a portion is missing. Among about 34,000 clones listed, about 91% were seen once. V lost 4 bases and J lost 2, with 9 bases in between. This CDR3 has 13 amino acids. CDR1 and CDR2 (germline): SGDLS, YYNGEE. The time point is: new active TB diagnosis, blood taken before or within 7 days of starting treatment. Sequences were derived from PBMCs, sampled at tuberculosis diagnosis. The clonotype was recovered from an adult with tuberculosis. J is TRBJ1-1 and V is TRBV9, with a weak D call TRBD1 (5 bases). This CDR3 reads CASSSGGNTEAFF. The CDR3 region has the DNA TGTGCCAGCAGCTCCGGGGGAAACACTGAAGCTTTCTTT.